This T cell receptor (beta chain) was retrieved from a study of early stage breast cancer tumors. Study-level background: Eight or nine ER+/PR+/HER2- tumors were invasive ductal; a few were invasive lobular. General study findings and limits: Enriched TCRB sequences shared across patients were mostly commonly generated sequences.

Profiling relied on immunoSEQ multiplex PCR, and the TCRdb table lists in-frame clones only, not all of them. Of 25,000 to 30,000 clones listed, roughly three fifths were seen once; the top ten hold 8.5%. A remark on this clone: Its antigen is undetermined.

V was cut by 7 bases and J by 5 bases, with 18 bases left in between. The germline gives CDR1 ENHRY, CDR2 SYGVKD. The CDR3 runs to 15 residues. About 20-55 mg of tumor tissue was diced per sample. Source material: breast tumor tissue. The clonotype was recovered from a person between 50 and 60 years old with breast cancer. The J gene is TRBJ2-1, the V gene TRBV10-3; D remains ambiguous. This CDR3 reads CAINTGLQHDNEQFF. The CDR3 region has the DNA TGTGCCATCAACACGGGCCTCCAGCACGACAATGAGCAGTTCTTC.